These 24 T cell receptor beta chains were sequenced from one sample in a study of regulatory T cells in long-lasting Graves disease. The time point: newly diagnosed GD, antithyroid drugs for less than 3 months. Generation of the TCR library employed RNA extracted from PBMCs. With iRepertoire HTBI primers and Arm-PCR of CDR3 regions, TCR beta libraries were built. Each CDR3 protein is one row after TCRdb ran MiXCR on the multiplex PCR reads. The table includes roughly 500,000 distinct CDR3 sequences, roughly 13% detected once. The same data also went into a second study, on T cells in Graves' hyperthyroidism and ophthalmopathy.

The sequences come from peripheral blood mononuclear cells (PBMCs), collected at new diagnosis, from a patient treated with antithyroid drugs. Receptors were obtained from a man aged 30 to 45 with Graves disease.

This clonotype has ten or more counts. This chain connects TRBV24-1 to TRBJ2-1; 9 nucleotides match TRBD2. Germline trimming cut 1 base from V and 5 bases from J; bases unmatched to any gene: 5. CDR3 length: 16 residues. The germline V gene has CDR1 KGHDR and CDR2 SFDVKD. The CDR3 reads CATSDFGGRAHNEQFF. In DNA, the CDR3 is TGTGCCACCAGTGATTTCGGCGGGAGGGCCCACAATGAGCAGTTCTTC.

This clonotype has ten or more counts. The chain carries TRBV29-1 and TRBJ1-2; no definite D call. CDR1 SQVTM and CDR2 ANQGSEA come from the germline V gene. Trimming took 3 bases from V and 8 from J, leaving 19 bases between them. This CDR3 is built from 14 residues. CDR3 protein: CSVDPSDSGGGYTF. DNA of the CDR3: TGCAGCGTTGATCCTAGCGACTCAGGAGGGGGCTACACCTTC. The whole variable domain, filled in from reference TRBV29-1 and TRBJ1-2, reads SAVISQKPSRDICQRGTSLTIQCQVDSQVTMMFWYRQQPGQSLTLIATANQGSEATYESGFVIDKFPISRPNLTFSTLTVSNMSPEDSSIYLCSVDPSDSGGGYTFGSGTRLTVV.

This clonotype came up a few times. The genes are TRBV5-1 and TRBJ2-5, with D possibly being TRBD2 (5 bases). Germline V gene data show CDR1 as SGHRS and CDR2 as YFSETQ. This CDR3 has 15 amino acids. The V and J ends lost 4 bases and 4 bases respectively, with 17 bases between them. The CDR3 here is CASSPRLNPGETQYF. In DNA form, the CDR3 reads TGCGCCAGCAGCCCTCGACTAAATCCGGGAGAGACCCAGTACTTC.

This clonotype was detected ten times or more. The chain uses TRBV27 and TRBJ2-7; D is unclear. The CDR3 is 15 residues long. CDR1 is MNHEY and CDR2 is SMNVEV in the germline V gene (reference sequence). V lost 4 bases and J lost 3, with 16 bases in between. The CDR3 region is CASSSKAANHYEQYF. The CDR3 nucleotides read TGTGCCAGCAGTTCAAAGGCAGCCAATCACTACGAGCAGTACTTC.

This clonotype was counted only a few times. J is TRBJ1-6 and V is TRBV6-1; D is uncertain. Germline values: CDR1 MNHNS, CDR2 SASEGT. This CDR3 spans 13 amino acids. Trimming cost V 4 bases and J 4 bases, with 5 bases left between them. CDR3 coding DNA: TGTGCCAGCAGTGGTTATTATAATTCACCCCTCCACTTT. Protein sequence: CASSGYYNSPLHF.

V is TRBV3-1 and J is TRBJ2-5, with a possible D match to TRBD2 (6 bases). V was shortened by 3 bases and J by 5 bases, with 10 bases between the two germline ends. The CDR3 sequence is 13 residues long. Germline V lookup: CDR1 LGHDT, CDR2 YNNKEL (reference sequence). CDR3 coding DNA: TGTGCCAGCAGCCATGGGAGGCGGGAGACCCAGTACTTC. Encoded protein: CASSHGRRETQYF.

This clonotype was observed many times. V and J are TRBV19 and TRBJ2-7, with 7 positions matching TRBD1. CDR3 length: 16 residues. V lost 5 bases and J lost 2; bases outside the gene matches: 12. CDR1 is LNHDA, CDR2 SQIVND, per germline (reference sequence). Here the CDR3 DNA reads TGTGCCAGTAGTTCGGCTTCCGGGACAGTCACCTACGAGCAGTACTTC. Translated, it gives CASSSASGTVTYEQYF.

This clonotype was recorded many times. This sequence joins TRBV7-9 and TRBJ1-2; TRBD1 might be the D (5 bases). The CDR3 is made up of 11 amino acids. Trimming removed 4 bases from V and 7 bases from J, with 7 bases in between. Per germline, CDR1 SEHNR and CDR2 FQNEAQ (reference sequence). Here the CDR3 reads CASSWGVGYTF. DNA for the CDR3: TGTGCCAGCAGCTGGGGGGTTGGCTACACCTTC.

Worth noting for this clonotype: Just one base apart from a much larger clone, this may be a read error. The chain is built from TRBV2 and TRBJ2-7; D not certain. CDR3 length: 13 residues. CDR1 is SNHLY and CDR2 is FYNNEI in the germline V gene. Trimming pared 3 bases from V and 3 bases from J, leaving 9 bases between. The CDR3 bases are TGTGCCAGCAGTGACCTCCAATACTACGAGCAGTACTTC. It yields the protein CASSDLQYYEQYF.

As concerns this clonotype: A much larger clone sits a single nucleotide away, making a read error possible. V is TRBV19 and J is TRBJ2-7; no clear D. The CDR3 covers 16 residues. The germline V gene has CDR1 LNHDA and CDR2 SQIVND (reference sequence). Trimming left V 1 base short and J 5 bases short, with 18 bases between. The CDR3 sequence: CASSIVGSSTPHEQYF. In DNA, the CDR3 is TGTGCCAGTAGTATAGTGGGGTCGTCCACGCCCCACGAGCAGTACTTC.

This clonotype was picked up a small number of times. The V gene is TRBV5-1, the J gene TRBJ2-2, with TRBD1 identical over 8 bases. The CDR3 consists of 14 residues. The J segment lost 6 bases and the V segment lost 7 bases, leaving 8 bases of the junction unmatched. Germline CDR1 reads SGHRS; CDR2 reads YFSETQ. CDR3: CASRGQGASGELFF. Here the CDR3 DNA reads TGCGCCAGCCGCGGCCAGGGGGCTTCCGGGGAGCTGTTTTTT.

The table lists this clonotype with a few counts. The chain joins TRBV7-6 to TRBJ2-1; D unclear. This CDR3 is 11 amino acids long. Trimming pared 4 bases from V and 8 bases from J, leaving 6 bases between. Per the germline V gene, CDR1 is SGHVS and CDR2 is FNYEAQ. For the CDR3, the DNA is TGTGCCAGCAGCTCGTACGATGAGCAGTTCTTC. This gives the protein CASSSYDEQFF. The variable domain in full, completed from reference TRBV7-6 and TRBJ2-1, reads GAGVSQSPRYKVTKRGQDVALRCDPISGHVSLYWYRQALGQGPEFLTYFNYEAQQDKSGLPNDRFSAERPEGSISTLTIQRTEQRDSAMYRCASSSYDEQFFGPGTRLTVL.

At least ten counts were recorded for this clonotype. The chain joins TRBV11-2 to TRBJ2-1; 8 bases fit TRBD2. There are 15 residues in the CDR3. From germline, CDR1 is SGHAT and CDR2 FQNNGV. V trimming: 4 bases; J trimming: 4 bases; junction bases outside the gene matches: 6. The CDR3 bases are TGTGCCAGCAGCTCTACTAGCGGACTTTACAATGAGCAGTTCTTC. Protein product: CASSSTSGLYNEQFF. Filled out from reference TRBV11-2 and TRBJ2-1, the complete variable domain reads EAGVAQSPRYKIIEKRQSVAFWCNPISGHATLYWYQQILGQGPKLLIQFQNNGVVDDSQLPKDRFSAERLKGVDSTLKIQPAKLEDSAVYLCASSSTSGLYNEQFFGPGTRLTVL.

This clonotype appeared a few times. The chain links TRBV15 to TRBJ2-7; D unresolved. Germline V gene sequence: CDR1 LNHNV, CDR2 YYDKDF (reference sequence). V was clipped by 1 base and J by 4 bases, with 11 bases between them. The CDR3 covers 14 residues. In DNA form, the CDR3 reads TGTGCCACCAGCAGAGGGCTAATAGGGTACGAGCAGTACTTC. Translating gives CATSRGLIGYEQYF.

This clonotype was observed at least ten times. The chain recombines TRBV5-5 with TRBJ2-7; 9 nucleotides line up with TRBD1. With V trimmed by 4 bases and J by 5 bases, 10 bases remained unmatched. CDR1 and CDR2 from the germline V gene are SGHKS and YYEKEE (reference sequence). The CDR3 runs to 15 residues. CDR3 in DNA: TGTGCCAGCAGCGGCACCGGGACAGGGTTGAACGAGCAGTACTTC. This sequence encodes CASSGTGTGLNEQYF.

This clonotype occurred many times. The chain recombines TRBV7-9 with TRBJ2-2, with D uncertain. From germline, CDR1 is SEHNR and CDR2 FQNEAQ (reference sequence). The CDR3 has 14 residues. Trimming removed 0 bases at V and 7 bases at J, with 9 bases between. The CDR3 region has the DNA TGTGCCAGCAGCTTAGCCTTGCCGGGCGGGGAGCTGTTTTTT. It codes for CASSLALPGGELFF.

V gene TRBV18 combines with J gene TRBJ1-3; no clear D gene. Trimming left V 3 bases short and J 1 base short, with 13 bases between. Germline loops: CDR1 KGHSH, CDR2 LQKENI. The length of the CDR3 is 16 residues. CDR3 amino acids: CASSPQQQQSGNTIYF. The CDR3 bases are TGTGCCAGCTCACCTCAACAGCAGCAATCTGGAAACACCATATATTTT.

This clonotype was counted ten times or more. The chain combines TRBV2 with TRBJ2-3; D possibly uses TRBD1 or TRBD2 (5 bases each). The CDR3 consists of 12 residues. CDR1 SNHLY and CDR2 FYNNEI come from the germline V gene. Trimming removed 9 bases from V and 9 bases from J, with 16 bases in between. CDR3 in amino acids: CARVEERGTQYF. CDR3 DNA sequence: TGTGCCAGAGTTGAGGAGAGGGGAACGCAGTATTTT. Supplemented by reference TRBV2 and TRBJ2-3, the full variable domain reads EPEVTQTPSHQVTQMGQEVILRCVPISNHLYFYWYRQILGQKVEFLVSFYNNEISEKSEIFDDQFSVERPDGSNFTLKIRSTKLEDSAMYFCARVEERGTQYFGPGTRLTVL.

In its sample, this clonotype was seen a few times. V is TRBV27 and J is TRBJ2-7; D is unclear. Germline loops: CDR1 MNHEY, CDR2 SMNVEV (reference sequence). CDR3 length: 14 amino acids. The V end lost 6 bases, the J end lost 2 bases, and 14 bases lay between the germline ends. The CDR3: CASSGTYQAYEQYF. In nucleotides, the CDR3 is TGTGCCAGCAGCGGAACTTACCAGGCCTACGAGCAGTACTTC.

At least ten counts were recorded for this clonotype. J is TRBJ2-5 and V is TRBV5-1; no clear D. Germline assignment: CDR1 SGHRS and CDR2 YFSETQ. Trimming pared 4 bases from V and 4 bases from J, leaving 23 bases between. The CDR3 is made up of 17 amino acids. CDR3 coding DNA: TGCGCCAGCAGCCTTGCTGGTCTCTCCGGTTTGGGAGAGACCCAGTACTTC. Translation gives CASSLAGLSGLGETQYF.

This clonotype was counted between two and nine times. The CDR3 spells CASSLSPVTAYNEQFF. Here the CDR3 DNA reads TGTGCCAGCAGCCTGAGCCCGGTTACGGCCTACAATGAGCAGTTCTTC. The chain links TRBV7-6 to TRBJ2-1, with D uncertain. Germline V lookup: CDR1 SGHVS, CDR2 FNYEAQ. Trimming left V 5 bases short and J 2 bases short, with 16 bases between. The CDR3 is made up of 16 amino acids. The full variable domain, completed using reference TRBV7-6 and TRBJ2-1, is GAGVSQSPRYKVTKRGQDVALRCDPISGHVSLYWYRQALGQGPEFLTYFNYEAQQDKSGLPNDRFSAERPEGSISTLTIQRTEQRDSAMYRCASSLSPVTAYNEQFFGPGTRLTVL.

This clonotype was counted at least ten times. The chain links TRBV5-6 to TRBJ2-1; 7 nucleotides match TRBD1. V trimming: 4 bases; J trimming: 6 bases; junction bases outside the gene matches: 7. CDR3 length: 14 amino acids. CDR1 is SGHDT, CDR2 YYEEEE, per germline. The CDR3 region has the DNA TGTGCCAGCAGCGACCGGGACAGCGGCAATGAGCAGTTCTTC. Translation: CASSDRDSGNEQFF. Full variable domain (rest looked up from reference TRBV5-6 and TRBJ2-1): DAGVTQSPTHLIKTRGQQVTLRCSPKSGHDTVSWYQQALGQGPQFIFQYYEEEERQRGNFPDRFSGHQFPNYSSELNVNALLLGDSALYLCASSDRDSGNEQFFGPGTRLTVL.

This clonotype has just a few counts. As DNA, the CDR3 is TGCGCCAGCAGTTACCGGGGGGGCGACCACTCCGAGCAGTACTTC. This translates into CASSYRGGDHSEQYF. The chain employs TRBV5-1 and TRBJ2-7; 8 bases align to TRBD2. Germline V lookup: CDR1 SGHRS, CDR2 YFSETQ. The V gene end was trimmed by 5 bases and the J gene end by 6 bases; junction bases not matched to a gene: 13. The CDR3 is made up of 15 amino acids.

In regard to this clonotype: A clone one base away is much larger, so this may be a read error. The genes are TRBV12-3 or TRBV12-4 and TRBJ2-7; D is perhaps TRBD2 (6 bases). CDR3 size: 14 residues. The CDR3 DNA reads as TGTGCCAGCGGACTATCTGGGTTATCCTCCGAGCAGTACTTC. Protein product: CASGLSGLSSEQYF.